These 28 T cell receptor beta chains came from one sample sequenced in a study of T cells in localized non-small cell lung cancer. TCRdb's copy holds only in-frame clones and misses some; the assay was immunoSEQ multiplex PCR. This table has tens of thousands of clones, about 87% appearing once. The specimen was peripheral blood mononuclear cells, collected before any cancer treatment. Every receptor here comes from a woman aged 35-75 years with stage III lung adenocarcinoma.

The chain couples TRBV5-1 to TRBJ1-2; D gene ambiguous. Trimming left V 2 bases short and J 4 bases short, with 15 bases between. Germline V gene data show CDR1 as SGHRS and CDR2 as YFSETQ. The CDR3 is 15 amino acids. The CDR3 loop is CASSFDTGSPYGYTF. CDR3 bases: TGCGCCAGCAGCTTTGACACCGGCTCTCCCTATGGCTACACCTTC.

The chain uses TRBV29-1 and TRBJ1-1; 8 nucleotides align to TRBD1. The CDR3 runs 12 residues. Trimming cost V 8 bases and J 4 bases; bases outside gene matches: 6. Germline V lookup: CDR1 SQVTM, CDR2 ANQGSEA. For the CDR3, the DNA is TGCAGCTCCAGACAGGGGTCCACTGAAGCTTTCTTT. Translated, it gives CSSRQGSTEAFF.

The chain uses TRBV7-6 and TRBJ1-4; no firm D call. V was trimmed by 6 bases and J by 8 bases, leaving 16 bases between them. Germline loops: CDR1 SGHVS, CDR2 FNYEAQ. This CDR3 is built from 14 residues. For the CDR3, the DNA is TGTGCCAGCAGTTCGACGGGCCCCCGGGAAAAACTGTTTTTT. It encodes CASSSTGPREKLFF.

The rearrangement joins TRBV15 to TRBJ2-1, with D unresolved. Germline V gives CDR1 LNHNV, CDR2 YYDKDF (reference sequence). The ends were cut back, 8 bases at V and 0 bases at J, with 8 bases in the middle. CDR3 length equals 13 residues. The DNA for the CDR3 is TGTGCCACCCGGTGGGGCTCCTACAATGAGCAGTTCTTC. Residues: CATRWGSYNEQFF.

The chain carries TRBV7-2 and TRBJ1-1, with D unresolved. The V and J ends lost 2 bases and 1 base respectively, with 8 bases between them. Germline V lookup: CDR1 SGHTA, CDR2 FQGNSA. The CDR3 length is 14 residues. CDR3 protein: CASSLMGPNTEAFF. The CDR3, as DNA: TGTGCCAGCAGCTTAATGGGCCCGAACACTGAAGCTTTCTTT.

The V and J genes are TRBV15 and TRBJ1-4, with 10 positions matching TRBD1. The ends lost 5 bases at V and 4 bases at J; junction bases unmatched: 4. Germline-derived CDR1 and CDR2 are LNHNV and YYDKDF (reference sequence). The CDR3 has 15 amino acids. CDR3 amino acids: CATSGRTGGNEKLFF. In DNA, the CDR3 is TGTGCCACCAGCGGCAGGACAGGGGGTAATGAAAAACTGTTTTTT. Full variable domain (remainder filled in from reference TRBV15 and TRBJ1-4): DAMVIQNPRYQVTQFGKPVTLSCSQTLNHNVMYWYQQKSSQAPKLLFHYYDKDFNNEADTPDNFQSRRPNTSFCFLDIRSPGLGDTAMYLCATSGRTGGNEKLFFGSGTQLSVL.

This sequence joins TRBV2 and TRBJ1-4; D is possibly TRBD1 (6 bases). Trimming cost V 7 bases and J 3 bases, with 15 bases left between them. CDR3 length: 15 amino acids. Per the germline V gene, CDR1 is SNHLY and CDR2 is FYNNEI. CDR3 in amino acids: CASTPSGASNEKLFF. CDR3 in DNA: TGTGCCAGCACCCCCTCGGGGGCCTCTAATGAAAAACTGTTTTTT.

V is TRBV6-1 and J is TRBJ1-2, with a possible D match to TRBD1 (5 bases). Trimming stripped 2 bases from V and 11 bases from J, with 18 bases between. The CDR3 consists of 14 residues. CDR1 and CDR2 from the germline V gene are MNHNS and SASEGT. In DNA, the CDR3 is TGTGCCAGCAGTGAAAGGCGGGGCCAAAGCCCGTACACCTTC. Its translation: CASSERRGQSPYTF.

The chain uses TRBV7-9 and TRBJ2-5, with TRBD2 matching over 16 bases. The germline V gene has CDR1 SEHNR and CDR2 FQNEAQ (reference sequence). This CDR3 contains 15 residues. V trimming: 5 bases; J trimming: 5 bases; junction bases outside the gene matches: 2. The CDR3 region has the DNA TGTGCCAGCAGCCTGGGACTAGCGGGAGGGGAGACCCAGTACTTC. It encodes CASSLGLAGGETQYF.

This clone was found a few times. V is TRBV5-6 and J is TRBJ1-6; no clear D. CDR3 length equals 15 residues. With 4 bases removed from V and 9 bases from J, the gap between germline ends came to 17 bases. CDR1 is SGHDT and CDR2 is YYEEEE in the germline V gene. CDR3 amino acids: CASSRDPAGLSPLHF. CDR3 bases: TGTGCCAGCAGCCGCGACCCCGCCGGGCTTTCACCCCTCCACTTT.

This clone was found once. The chain couples TRBV7-9 to TRBJ2-7; D call uncertain. V lost 5 bases to trimming and J lost 2 bases, with 19 bases between them. Germline CDR1 and CDR2: SEHNR and FQNEAQ (reference sequence). This CDR3 comprises 16 residues. The CDR3 nucleotides are TGTGCCAGCAGCGGTAAGGACCGCTTAGAAACCTACGAGCAGTACTTC. Translation: CASSGKDRLETYEQYF.

In this sample, this clone turned up once. This sequence joins TRBV7-2 and TRBJ1-4, with no clear D. CDR1 and CDR2 (germline): SGHTA, FQGNSA. Trimming shortened V by 2 bases and J by 2 bases, and 9 bases separated the two germline ends. The CDR3 contains 15 residues. The chain's CDR3 is CASSLNGLTNEKLFF. Here the CDR3 DNA reads TGTGCCAGCAGCTTAAACGGACTCACTAATGAAAAACTGTTTTTT.

The chain joins TRBV5-1 to TRBJ2-3; 11 nucleotides line up with TRBD2. Germline CDR1 reads SGHRS; CDR2 reads YFSETQ. Unmatched junction bases numbered 9, after V lost 0 bases and J lost 3 bases. The CDR3 is 18 residues long. Here the CDR3 DNA reads TGCGCCAGCAGCTTGGCCCTTTCCGGGACTAGCGGTACAGATACGCAGTATTTT. This encodes CASSLALSGTSGTDTQYF.

J is TRBJ2-6 and V is TRBV4-1; perhaps TRBD2 as D (5 bases). The CDR3 has 18 amino acids. Trimming took off 1 base at V and 4 bases at J, with 17 bases between the two ends. Germline loops: CDR1 MGHRA, CDR2 YSYEKL. CDR3 sequence (DNA): TGCGCCAGCAGCCAAGTCAGCGGAATAGTATCCGGGGCCAACGTCCTGACTTTC. It encodes CASSQVSGIVSGANVLTF.

This chain connects TRBV4-1 to TRBJ1-6; possibly TRBD1 for D (5 bases). This CDR3 region has 15 residues. Germline V gene lookup returns CDR1 MGHRA and CDR2 YSYEKL. Trimming took off 3 bases at V and 3 bases at J, with 9 bases between the two ends. The CDR3 DNA reads TGCGCCAGCAGCCAGGACACCCTCTATAATTCACCCCTCCACTTT. As protein: CASSQDTLYNSPLHF.

The chain employs TRBV6-6 and TRBJ2-7; 9 positions match TRBD2. This CDR3 region has 14 residues. Germline CDR1 and CDR2: MNHNY and SVGAGI (reference sequence). The V and J ends lost 8 bases and 2 bases, in that order; junction bases with no gene match: 7. CDR3 bases: TGTGCCAGCGGCGAGCGGGAGGTAACCTACGAGCAGTACTTC. This encodes CASGEREVTYEQYF.

As regards this clone: The junction shows a germline mismatch at one end, possibly a read error. The chain joins TRBV19 to TRBJ1-1, with D possibly matching TRBD1 (6 bases). The CDR3 spans 13 residues. CDR1 is LNHDA, CDR2 SQIVND, per germline (reference sequence). CDR3 loop: CASSMRRDTEAFF. The CDR3 DNA is TGTGCCAGTAGTATGAGGAGGGACACTGAAGCTTTTTTT.

This rearrangement joins TRBV9 to TRBJ2-1; 8 bases map to TRBD2. CDR1 SGDLS and CDR2 YYNGEE come from the germline V gene. The CDR3 is 15 residues long. V dropped 3 bases and J dropped 4; count of bases not matched to a gene: 6. DNA of the CDR3: TGTGCCAGCAGCGCCGGGGGGGATCATTACAATGAGCAGTTCTTC. It yields the protein CASSAGGDHYNEQFF.

This clone is a singleton in its sample. The chain couples TRBV6-1 to TRBJ1-1; D unresolved. V lost 1 base to trimming and J lost 4 bases, with 10 bases between them. The germline V gene encodes CDR1 MNHNS and CDR2 SASEGT. CDR3 length equals 14 residues. The CDR3 loop reads CASSEEGRGTEAFF. CDR3 in DNA: TGTGCCAGCAGTGAAGAGGGTAGAGGCACTGAAGCTTTCTTT.

In this sample, this clone turned up a few times. This sequence joins TRBV7-9 and TRBJ2-1, with 7 bases identical to TRBD2. This CDR3 contains 14 residues. CDR1 is SEHNR, CDR2 FQNEAQ, per germline (reference sequence). Trimming cost V 4 bases and J 13 bases; bases outside gene matches: 13. Written as DNA, the CDR3 is TGTGCCAGCAGCTCCTCCTTTGGGGAGGGTCATCAGTTCTTC. Protein sequence: CASSSSFGEGHQFF.

The V and J genes are TRBV2 and TRBJ1-4, with unresolved D. The CDR3 contains 14 residues. Trimming stripped 7 bases from V and 8 bases from J, with 17 bases between. CDR1 and CDR2 (germline): SNHLY, FYNNEI. CDR3 sequence reads: CASKLSPSGEKLFF. The CDR3 coding sequence is TGTGCCAGCAAGTTATCGCCGTCCGGGGAAAAACTGTTTTTT.

The gene calls are TRBV5-1 and TRBJ2-5, with TRBD1 matching 12 bases. The ends lost 3 bases at V and 5 bases at J; junction bases unmatched: 5. CDR1 is SGHRS, CDR2 YFSETQ, per germline. The CDR3 sequence is 15 residues long. In DNA, the CDR3 is TGCGCCAGCAGCTGGACGGGACAGGGGGCGGAGACCCAGTACTTC. Translated, it gives CASSWTGQGAETQYF.

The chain joins TRBV9 to TRBJ2-1; 8 nucleotides match TRBD1. The CDR3 length is 19 residues. The germline V gene encodes CDR1 SGDLS and CDR2 YYNGEE. The ends lost 0 bases at V and 4 bases at J; junction bases unmatched: 15. For the CDR3, the DNA is TGTGCCAGCAGCGTAGTCGGGGGACGGACAGGGACAATATACAATGAGCAGTTCTTC. Its translation is CASSVVGGRTGTIYNEQFF.

The chain employs TRBV6-7 and TRBJ2-1; TRBD2 aligns across 9 bases. TRBV6-7 is identified as an open reading frame with a role that is uncertain. The CDR3 runs 17 residues. Unmatched junction bases numbered 8, after V lost 4 bases and J lost 1 base. In DNA form, the CDR3 reads TGTGCCAGCAGTTCAAGACTAGCGGACAGGTCCTACAATGAGCAGTTCTTC. Translation: CASSSRLADRSYNEQFF.

V is TRBV7-2 and J is TRBJ2-1; D is unclear. Germline assignment: CDR1 SGHTA and CDR2 FQGNSA. V was shortened by 2 bases and J by 10 bases, with 9 bases between the two germline ends. CDR3 length: 12 residues. CDR3 amino acids: CASSLRKGEQFF. The CDR3 coding sequence is TGTGCCAGCAGCTTAAGGAAAGGGGAGCAGTTCTTC.

The V gene is TRBV7-8, the J gene TRBJ2-1; 10 nucleotides line up with TRBD2. The CDR3 is 15 amino acids. V was clipped by 2 bases and J by 8 bases; unmatched bases: 6. Per the germline V gene, CDR1 is SGHVS and CDR2 is FQNEAQ. The CDR3 nucleotides read TGTGCCAGCAGCTTAACCAGCGGGGGGGGCGATGAGCAGTTCTTC. As protein: CASSLTSGGGDEQFF.

Comments on this clone: An end of the junction differs from the germline gene, which may be a read error. This sample includes further DNA sequences coding for the same CDR3. The chain links TRBV2 to TRBJ1-2; D not resolved. The germline CDR1 and CDR2 sequences are SNHLY and FYNNEI. There are 13 residues in the CDR3. CDR3 protein: CASRLGSNYGYTF. The CDR3 nucleotides are TGCGCCAGCAGGTTGGGTTCTAACTATGGCTACACCTTC.

This clone has more than one count but fewer than ten. The chain is built from TRBV10-3 and TRBJ1-5; no firm D call. The germline V gene encodes CDR1 ENHRY and CDR2 SYGVKD. Trimming stripped 2 bases from V and 2 bases from J, with 10 bases between. The CDR3 length is 15 residues. CDR3 in amino acids: CAISEGVMGNQPQHF. As DNA, the CDR3 is TGTGCCATCAGTGAGGGGGTGATGGGCAATCAGCCCCAGCATTTT.